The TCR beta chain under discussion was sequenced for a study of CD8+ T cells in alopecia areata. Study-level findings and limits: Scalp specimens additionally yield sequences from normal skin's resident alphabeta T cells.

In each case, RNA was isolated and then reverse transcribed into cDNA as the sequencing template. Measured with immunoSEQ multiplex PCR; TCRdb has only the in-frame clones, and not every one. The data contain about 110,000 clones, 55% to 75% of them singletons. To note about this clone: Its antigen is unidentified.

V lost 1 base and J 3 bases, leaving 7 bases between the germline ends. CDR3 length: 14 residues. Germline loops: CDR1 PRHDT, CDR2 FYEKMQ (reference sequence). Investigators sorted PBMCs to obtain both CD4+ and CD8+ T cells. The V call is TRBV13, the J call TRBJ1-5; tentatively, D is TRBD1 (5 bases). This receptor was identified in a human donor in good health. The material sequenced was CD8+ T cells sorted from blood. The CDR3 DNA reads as TGTGCCAGCAGCTTAGCGGGGGTCAATCAGCCCCAGCATTTT. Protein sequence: CASSLAGVNQPQHF.